This TCR beta chain derives from a study of regulatory T cells in long-lasting Graves disease (TCRdb year 2021). Regarding the complete study: Persistent Graves' disease meant more than 5 years of antithyroid drug treatment with TSH receptor autoantibodies that stayed positive. Peripheral blood TCR sequencing and RNA sequencing compared persistent Graves' disease patients with newly diagnosed Graves' disease patients. The study was registered as a clinical trial and conducted in China. A total of 33 samples underwent TCR sequencing, from 13 patients with persistent Graves' disease and some 20 patients with newly diagnosed Graves' disease. Persistent Graves' disease patients in the clinical cohort had taken antithyroid drugs for 8 to 12 years on average. On the study overall, not on this receptor specifically: The small sample size was acknowledged by the authors as a limitation that may reduce accuracy. Because the primary lesion, thyroid tissue, could not be accessed, the study looked at peripheral blood alone. Only the TCR beta chain was sequenced and analyzed. Preferential use of TRBV28, TRBJ1-2 and TRBJ2-5 was observed in persistent disease, whereas TRBV20-1 and TRBJ2-1 were favored in newly diagnosed disease. A larger number of public clonotypes was shared among persistent patients (over 2,500) than among newly diagnosed patients (around 880). Compared with newly diagnosed patients, patients with persistent Graves' disease had lower TCR Shannon entropy and fewer highly expanded clones, which suggests clonal expansion.

The germline V gene sets CDR1 to MNHNS and CDR2 to SASEGT. The CDR3 measures 14 amino acids from cysteine to phenylalanine. CDR3 DNA is the only sequence kept; it has 42 bases, read in frame from the first base. This clonotype appeared a single time. The clone's antigen remains unknown. A much larger clonotype is one base distant, so this may be a read error. The library was obtained by multiplex PCR. TCRdb shows the sequencer as Illumina HiSeq 4000. iRepertoire HTBI primers and Arm-PCR amplification of CDR3 regions were used to construct TCR beta libraries. PCR products were gel purified before sequencing. Concerning the study's data processing: Gene usage analysis of CDR3 amino acid clonotypes relied on the roughly 60 TRBV and around 14 TRBJ segments identified across samples. COPE and FqMerger were used to merge the filtered high-quality paired reads into contigs. Contigs were aligned with BLAST to IMGT TRBV, TRBD and TRBJ reference genes, and CDR3 was defined per IMGT. Clonotypes above 0.1% frequency were classified as highly expanded clones. Repertoire diversity was measured by Shannon entropy, and V-J evenness by the Gini coefficient. A clonotype was considered public if more than one individual shared it. The public reads were quality trimmed at Q25 with fastp and then assembled into clones with MiXCR by TCRdb, keeping productive beta chains. Rows are unified per CDR3 protein, each entry keeping the most common DNA and genes. The V and J calls shown here were made by TCRdb, not taken from the authors' results. The sample profile shows roughly 490,000 distinct CDR3 sequences; approximately 23% of them were found once. Of the sample, about an eighth is held by the ten largest clones.

Read against the paper, the sample's time point label means: persistent/refractory GD, antithyroid drugs over 5 years with positive TRAb. For both TCR sequencing and RNA sequencing, RNA was extracted from PBMCs using TRIzol. The diagnosis of Graves' disease was made according to American Thyroid Association guidelines. Patients were recruited from an endocrinology department in Xi'an, China. Each patient gave roughly 10 milliliters of peripheral blood, collected in an EDTA anticoagulant tube. PBMCs were isolated by Ficoll Paque Plus density gradient separation without further T cell sorting. An Agilent 2100 Bioanalyzer and agarose gel were used to check RNA quality, while a NanoDrop 2000 measured RNA concentration.

The receptor comes from a female donor with Graves disease. The sequence is built from TRBV6-1 and TRBJ2-7; perhaps TRBD2 is the D gene, with 5 bases matching. The starting material was peripheral blood mononuclear cells (PBMCs), obtained when the disease was refractory, from a patient treated with antithyroid drugs. The CDR3 loop reads CASSPLEGSYERYF. In nucleotide form, the sequence is TGTGCCAGCAGCCCTCTTGAGGGCTCCTACGAGCGGTACTTC.